One sample yielded the 21 T cell receptor beta chains listed below, sequenced in a study of glioma-infiltrating T cells after dendritic cell vaccination. Measured with immunoSEQ multiplex PCR; TCRdb has only the in-frame clones, and not every one. The data contain 55,000 to 70,000 clones, around 83% of them singletons. The sequencing here drew on blood, taken before dendritic cell vaccination. All receptors derive from a human donor with glioblastoma.

A note on this clone: The junction departs from the called germline gene at one end, perhaps through a read error. This sample also contains other DNA sequences that code for the same CDR3. The chain is built from TRBV7-9 and TRBJ1-1; 8 bases fit TRBD1. There are 15 residues in the CDR3. Germline V gene lookup returns CDR1 SEHNR and CDR2 FQNEAQ (reference sequence). As DNA, the CDR3 is TGTGCCAGCAGTCGAGACGACAGGGGCAACACTGAAGCTTTCTTC. Protein: CASSRDDRGNTEAFF.

In its sample, this clone was seen once. V is TRBV21-1 and J is TRBJ2-7; TRBD1 is taken as the D call from the table, unchecked against the DNA. TRBV21-1 is assigned pseudogene status. This CDR3 contains 16 residues. The CDR3 here is CASSVKRGQGAYEQYF. In DNA form, the CDR3 reads TGTGCCAGCAGCGTAAAAAGGGGACAGGGAGCCTACGAGCAGTACTTC.

The chain joins TRBV11-2 to TRBJ2-2; 11 nucleotides agree with TRBD2. The CDR3 is 16 residues long. Germline CDR1 SGHAT, CDR2 FQNNGV. Unmatched junction bases numbered 9, after V lost 5 bases and J lost 7 bases. Here the CDR3 reads CASSLTTSGVGGELFF. CDR3 nucleotide sequence: TGTGCCAGCAGCCTAACGACTAGCGGGGTTGGCGGGGAGCTGTTTTTT.

The chain is built from TRBV21-1 and TRBJ2-7; the table assigns TRBD2, which was not confirmed against the DNA. TRBV21-1 is designated a pseudogene. This CDR3 has 13 residues. CDR3 sequence: CASGRLGSYEQYF. CDR3 DNA: TGTGCCAGCGGGAGACTAGGCTCCTACGAGCAGTACTTC.

There are a few counts of this clone. The chain couples TRBV10-3 to TRBJ1-1, with no clear D. CDR1 ENHRY and CDR2 SYGVKD come from the germline V gene. CDR3 length equals 13 residues. V was shortened by 7 bases and J by 4 bases, with 13 bases between the two germline ends. The CDR3 region has the DNA TGTGCCATCACCCGCGAGGGAGGCACTGAAGCTTTCTTT. This translates into CAITREGGTEAFF.

The V and J genes are TRBV5-4 and TRBJ2-2, with 10 nucleotides matching TRBD2. Germline CDR1 SGHNT, CDR2 YYREEE (reference sequence). V was pared by 2 bases and J by 7 bases, with 5 bases of the junction left unmatched. There are 15 residues in the CDR3. Here the CDR3 DNA reads TGTGCCAGCAGCTTAGCGGGGGGGCCCGGCGGGGAGCTGTTTTTT. Its protein product is CASSLAGGPGGELFF.

This rearrangement joins TRBV28 to TRBJ2-7, with D possibly being TRBD2 (7 bases). CDR1 is MDHEN and CDR2 is SYDVKM in the germline V gene. Trimming stripped 7 bases from V and 6 bases from J, with 13 bases between. The CDR3 contains 12 residues. CDR3 region: CASTKGGSEQYF. CDR3 in DNA: TGTGCCAGCACCAAGGGGGGGTCCGAGCAGTACTTC.

The chain has TRBV4-1 and TRBJ2-3; 9 positions match TRBD2. V lost 3 bases to trimming and J lost 1 base; unmatched junction nucleotides: 11. The germline CDR1 and CDR2 sequences are MGHRA and YSYEKL. The length of the CDR3 is 18 residues. CDR3 region: CASSHPTGRGGRTDTQYF. CDR3 in DNA: TGCGCCAGCAGCCACCCCACTGGGCGGGGGGGACGCACAGATACGCAGTATTTT.

The rearrangement links TRBV5-1 to TRBJ1-4; 9 bases line up with TRBD1. The V segment lost 4 bases and the J segment 8 bases; nucleotides outside the gene matches: 9. The CDR3 runs 15 residues. Per the germline V gene, CDR1 is SGHRS and CDR2 is YFSETQ. In DNA form, the CDR3 reads TGCGCCAGCAGCGGAATACAGGGGGCAGAAGAAAAACTGTTTTTT. Translating gives CASSGIQGAEEKLFF.

The rearrangement links TRBV6-1 to TRBJ2-5, with 10 bases that match TRBD1. TRBJ2-7 matches the DNA end more closely, so the J call is doubtful. Per the germline V gene, CDR1 is MNHNS and CDR2 is SASEGT. The CDR3 consists of 14 residues. CDR3: CASSEAWDRGEQYF. The CDR3 DNA sequence: TGTGCCAGCAGTGAAGCCTGGGACAGGGGCGAGCAGTACTTC.

The chain combines TRBV6-1 with TRBJ1-4; D uncertain. In germline, CDR1 is MNHNS, CDR2 SASEGT. The CDR3 sequence is 13 residues long. Between the trimmed V and J ends, which lost 4 bases and 6 bases, there was a span of 9 bases. The CDR3 here is CASSGRLDEKLFF. The CDR3 bases are TGTGCCAGCAGTGGCAGGTTGGATGAAAAACTGTTTTTT.

This chain joins TRBV7-2 and TRBJ2-5; TRBD1 matches at 7 bases. Germline-derived CDR1 and CDR2 are SGHTA and FQGNSA. This CDR3 contains 15 residues. Trimming cost V 5 bases and J 3 bases; bases outside gene matches: 9. CDR3 sequence: CASSPRGQPEETQYF. CDR3 sequence (DNA): TGTGCCAGCAGCCCGAGGGGGCAGCCCGAAGAGACCCAGTACTTC.

This chain joins TRBV6-1 and TRBJ2-1; 13 positions match TRBD2. Trimming at V came to 3 bases and at J to 3 bases, leaving 5 bases not matched to a gene. The germline gives CDR1 MNHNS, CDR2 SASEGT. This CDR3 is 17 amino acids long. The CDR3 region has the DNA TGTGCCAGCAGTGACCGACTAGCGGGGGGCAGCTACAATGAGCAGTTCTTC. Protein: CASSDRLAGGSYNEQFF.

The chain couples TRBV9 to TRBJ1-1, with no clear D. This CDR3 spans 15 amino acids. V was cut by 6 bases and J by 1 base, with 16 bases left in between. The germline V gene has CDR1 SGDLS and CDR2 YYNGEE. CDR3 coding DNA: TGTGCCAGCACCCTAACCTTGGCGGAGAACACTGAAGCTTTCTTT. This encodes CASTLTLAENTEAFF.

DNA of the CDR3: TGTGCCAGCAGGCGGGACAGGACGGGGGAGACCCAGTACTTC. Translation: CASRRDRTGETQYF. This chain uses TRBV7-8 with TRBJ2-5, with 8 nucleotides matching TRBD1. Germline CDR1 SGHVS, CDR2 FQNEAQ. The length of the CDR3 is 14 residues. V gave up 6 bases and J gave up 5 bases; unmatched junction bases: 8. The full variable domain, with the rest looked up from reference TRBV7-8 and TRBJ2-5, is GAGVSQSPRYKVAKRGQDVALRCDPISGHVSLFWYQQALGQGPEFLTYFQNEAQLDKSGLPSDRFFAERPEGSVSTLKIQRTQQEDSAVYLCASRRDRTGETQYFGPGTRLLVL.

The chain employs TRBV6-1 and TRBJ1-5, with D unclear. V was trimmed by 4 bases and J by 0 bases, leaving 13 bases between them. Germline V gene sequence: CDR1 MNHNS, CDR2 SASEGT. CDR3 size: 16 residues. The CDR3 is CASSVVTPDSNQPQHF. The CDR3 nucleotides read TGTGCCAGCAGTGTTGTGACACCCGATAGCAATCAGCCCCAGCATTTT.

The chain uses TRBV19 and TRBJ1-2; 9 bases agree with TRBD1. This CDR3 comprises 15 residues. The V segment lost 9 bases and the J segment 4 bases; nucleotides outside the gene matches: 12. Germline values: CDR1 LNHDA, CDR2 SQIVND (reference sequence). Written as DNA, the CDR3 is TGTGCCAGCACAGGGACAGGGTTTCCGTTCTATGGCTACACCTTC. Its protein product is CASTGTGFPFYGYTF.

The rearrangement joins TRBV4-2 to TRBJ2-7, with 10 positions matching TRBD2. CDR3 size: 16 residues. V gave up 0 bases and J gave up 4 bases; unmatched junction bases: 6. In germline, CDR1 is LGHNA, CDR2 YNFKEQ. CDR3 DNA: TGTGCCAGCAGCCAAGAGTCTAGCGGGGGATCATACGAGCAGTACTTC. It codes for CASSQESSGGSYEQYF.

This chain uses TRBV19 with TRBJ1-6, with TRBD1 matching 9 bases. This CDR3 spans 14 amino acids. V gave up 9 bases and J gave up 8 bases; unmatched junction bases: 8. Per germline, CDR1 LNHDA and CDR2 SQIVND (reference sequence). The CDR3 loop reads CASNSQGAHSPLHF. CDR3 sequence (DNA): TGTGCCAGCAATTCACAGGGGGCACATTCACCCCTCCACTTT.

This clone was detected only a few times. The rearrangement links TRBV21-1 to TRBJ2-7; the D call in the table, TRBD1, was not verified against the DNA. TRBV21-1 is a pseudogene locus. The CDR3 sequence is 16 residues long. The CDR3 nucleotides read TGTGCCAGCAGCCCCTCAAGGACAGGGAGTCACTACGAGCAGTACTTC. This codes for CASSPSRTGSHYEQYF.

This clone has only a few counts. V and J are TRBV6-5 and TRBJ1-3, with 7 nucleotides matching TRBD1. V was pared by 6 bases and J by 0 bases, with 5 bases of the junction left unmatched. The CDR3 spans 15 residues. Per the germline V gene, CDR1 is MNHEY and CDR2 is SVGAGI. CDR3 coding DNA: TGTGCCAGCAGCCGTACAGGGGCCTCTGGAAACACCATATATTTT. Translation gives CASSRTGASGNTIYF.